This TCR beta chain appears in the sequencing data of a study of T cells in Graves' hyperthyroidism and ophthalmopathy (dated by TCRdb to the late 2010s). With regard to the full study: Peripheral blood samples were taken at the time of initial diagnosis, prior to any treatment. Following sampling, methimazole starting at 30 mg daily was given to hyperthyroidism patients, and high-dose intravenous methylprednisolone was given to ophthalmopathy patients. A discovery cohort of roughly 96 patients, about 40 with Graves' ophthalmopathy and 55 to 60 with stable Graves' hyperthyroidism, was used to find distinguishing TCR V-J signatures. An independent validation cohort of around 19 hyperthyroidism patients and about 16 patients who later progressed to ophthalmopathy tested prospective prediction of ophthalmopathy. The paper reports TCR Vbeta CDR3 sequencing of more than 120 peripheral blood samples: under 45 ophthalmopathy, about 75 hyperthyroidism and some 17 progressor patients. The study also compared thyroid tissue and blood T-cell repertoires from 6 or 7 Graves' hyperthyroidism patients. For training and testing, the 80 to 100 patients in the discovery cohort were randomly divided in a 7:3 ratio.

Findings and caveats that apply to the study as a whole: Ophthalmopathy was separated from stable hyperthyroidism by a 13 V-J signature model, with approximately 89% sensitivity and just over 81% specificity obtained in cross-validation and 80%/75% obtained in testing. No statistical method was used to set the sample size in advance, and investigators knew the group allocation. Most expanded thyroid clonotypes (frequency above 0.001) were also detected in blood, suggesting blood repertoires may reflect thyroid immune responses. During validation, the model predicted progression to ophthalmopathy a median of about 6.5 months ahead of onset, with approximately 71% sensitivity and under 85% specificity.

CDR3 length: 14 amino acids, cysteine to phenylalanine. Solely the CDR3 DNA is kept, with 42 bases framed from the first base. At the junction V is shortened by 5 bases and J by 7 bases, with 17 bases in between. Based on the germline V gene, the CDR1 and CDR2 sequences are MNHNS and SASEGT. Many counts were recorded for this clonotype. The clone's antigen remains unknown. Base qualities were left out, and no much larger clone turns up one base away. The TCR beta CDR3 regions were amplified from the RNA transcripts. The first round of RT-PCR for the TCR CDR3 was performed with the HTBI primer set and the Qiagen OneStep RT-PCR kit. Libraries were constructed in a second round of multiplex PCR, after which size selection and purification were carried out. Libraries were sequenced paired-end with 100 bp reads on an Illumina HiSeq2000. The authors' pipeline ran thus. Raw data were processed with SOAPnuke, discarding reads with adapters, uncalled bases, mean Phred below 15, or no exact constant-primer or identifier match. High-quality paired reads were merged using COPE v1.2.5, and each unique nucleotide sequence was defined as a clonotype. Clonotypes were aligned to IMGT TRBV, TRBD and TRBJ reference segments using MiTCR v1.1. The analysis included only V-J combinations with a frequency above 0.0001, which together covered around 99% of the repertoires. A TCS score was defined as the ratio between F50 (clonal expansion) and ExV (chaos), using BLOSUM62-based TCRdist between CDR3 peptides within each V-J. Welch's t-statistics and random forest reduced 450 to 600 V-J features to 13, which were used in a naive Bayes classifier (R e1071). In-frame beta chains were kept once TCRdb had trimmed the public reads at Q25 with fastp and called clones with MiXCR. CDR3 protein sequences are deduplicated, and each keeps its most common genes and DNA. TCRdb's processing, not the authors' own work, is the source of the V and J calls. Recorded for this sample are around 240,000 distinct CDR3 sequences; 13% to 15% of them occurred a single time. The ten largest clones represent 13% of the sample.

Hyperthyroidism patients were newly diagnosed, had a disease duration of under 2 months, and were aged 18 to 65 years. Exclusion was applied to patients with uncontrolled infections, other autoimmune diseases, pregnancy or lactation. Diagnoses were based on clinical symptoms, serum thyroxine and TRAb, thyroid ultrasound and orbital computed tomography. Blood from progressor patients was collected at the time of first diagnosis with hyperthyroidism, before any ophthalmopathy symptoms had appeared. PBMCs were separated from about 10 ml of fresh peripheral blood using Ficoll-Paque density gradient centrifugation. Patients classed as progressors first received a Graves' hyperthyroidism diagnosis and then went on to develop ophthalmopathy during follow-up. Total RNA was extracted with Trizol reagent, and quality was checked on an Agilent 2100 Bioanalyzer.

Material: blood. The rearrangement joined TRBV6-1 to TRBJ1-1; TRBD1 is a possible D gene, resting on 6 matching bases. The receptor's source is a middle-aged woman with Graves' hyperthyroidism that later progressed to Graves' ophthalmopathy. This receptor carries the CDR3 CASSRTVSNGEAFF. The sequenced DNA is TGTGCCAGCAGTAGGACAGTAAGCAATGGTGAAGCTTTCTTT.